The entry below gives a single TCR beta chain sequence along with its context. The data were obtained in a study of cytomegalovirus exposure and HLA in healthy donors. The V segment lost 2 bases and the J segment 6 bases; nucleotides outside the gene matches: 16. Germline loops: CDR1 GTSNPN, CDR2 SVGIG (reference sequence). There are 17 residues in the CDR3. Researchers ran the PCR with 60 Vbeta and 13 Jbeta primers. Method: immunoSEQ multiplex PCR; TCRdb's copy keeps in-frame clones and lacks some. The repertoire holds approximately 220,000 clones, approximately 79% seen once, with roughly 1.9% in the top ten.

This sequence originates from a male donor in good health and CMV-seronegative. The chain links TRBV30 to TRBJ1-5; 7 bases map to TRBD1. The source material was PBMCs. The CDR3 is CAWSPTLLQGYGQPQHF. The CDR3, as DNA: TGTGCCTGGAGTCCCACACTCCTACAGGGGTACGGTCAGCCCCAGCATTTT.